Listed below are T cell receptor beta chains from one sample, sequenced in a study of early T cells in non-severe SARS-CoV-2 infection. In TCRdb, the 5' RACE reads were re-called with MiXCR into one record per CDR3 protein. The sample records about 55,000 distinct CDR3 sequences, 6.5% to 7.5% being singletons. The source was whole blood, collected at baseline. Receptors originate from an adult who was a healthcare worker with PCR-confirmed SARS-CoV-2 infection or an uninfected control (not recorded which). CDR3s include the opening cysteine and the closing phenylalanine or tryptophan. Each record gives: J gene, clone size, D gene, CDR3 length, V gene, CDR3 DNA, CDR3 protein. The D gene is left open where the match is weak. Some rows have no size entry. The others give once, few or many, or a class for an expanded clone.

TRBJ1-6 few . 12 TRBV20-1 TGCAGTGCTAGAGATGGATATTCACCCCTCCACTTT CSARDGYSPLHF
TRBJ2-7 few TRBD2 14 TRBV4-3 TGCGCCAGCAGCGAACGGGGGGGATCCTACGAGCAGTACTTC CASSERGGSYEQYF
TRBJ1-1 . TRBD1 18 TRBV4-3 TGCGCCAGCAGCCAACTAACGGGACAGGGGGCGGAGGGCACTGAAGCTTTCTTT CASSQLTGQGAEGTEAFF
TRBJ2-7 many . 12 TRBV13 TGTGCCAGCAGCTTAAGGGGTGGGGAGCAGTACTTC CASSLRGGEQYF
TRBJ2-7 many . 13 TRBV7-8 TGTGCCACCTCTAGGGACACCCTCTACGAGCAGTACTTC CATSRDTLYEQYF
TRBJ1-5 . . 12 TRBV19 TGTGCCAGTCTGAGCAGCAATCAGCCCCAGCATTTT CASLSSNQPQHF
TRBJ1-2 few TRBD1 15 TRBV7-2 TGTGCCAGCAGCGCCACACAGGGGGCTAACTATGGCTACACCTTC CASSATQGANYGYTF
TRBJ1-1 many . 13 TRBV18 TGTGCCAGCTCATCTCAAAGGAACACTGAAGCTTTCTTT CASSSQRNTEAFF
TRBJ2-7 few . 13 TRBV12-3/TRBV12-4 TGTGCCAGCAGTTTAGCTCCGACCTACGAGCAGTACTTC CASSLAPTYEQYF
TRBJ1-6 many . 15 TRBV20-1 TGCAGTGCTAGAGATAGACTGCTGGGAGACTCACCCCTCCACTTT CSARDRLLGDSPLHF
TRBJ1-6 few . 16 TRBV6-2/TRBV6-3 TGTGCCAGCAGAAGATTGCCGGGGGCAGGGATTTCACCCCTCCACTTT CASRRLPGAGISPLHF
TRBJ1-1 few . 20 TRBV4-2 TGTGCCAGCAGCCAAGACGCCAGGGGTAAGGGACGGGGGCAGAACACTGAAGCTTTCTTT CASSQDARGKGRGQNTEAFF
TRBJ2-3 many . 14 TRBV29-1 TGCAGCGTTTTCGGGACTTTTAGCACAGATACGCAGTATTTT CSVFGTFSTDTQYF
TRBJ1-5 . . 16 TRBV4-2 TGTGCCAGCAGCCAAGATCAAGGGCGGAGCAATCAGCCCCAGCATTTT CASSQDQGRSNQPQHF
TRBJ1-6 many . 13 TRBV3-1 TGTGCCAGCAGCCAGGGGCACAATTCACCCCTCCACTTT CASSQGHNSPLHF
TRBJ1-4 . . 11 TRBV29-1 TGCAGCGGTGCAACTAATGAAAAACTGTTTTTT CSGATNEKLFF
TRBJ1-4 many TRBD1 14 TRBV20-1 TGCAGTGCTAGTAAGGGACAGGGGCTGGGAAAACTGTTTTTT CSASKGQGLGKLFF
TRBJ1-4 many . 15 TRBV12-3/TRBV12-4 TGTGCCAGCGGACCATTTGGGGGACGTAATGAAAAACTGTTTTTT CASGPFGGRNEKLFF
TRBJ2-3 many . 13 TRBV18 TGTGCCAGCTCACCCGCAGAGGCAGATACGCAGTATTTT CASSPAEADTQYF
TRBJ1-2 many . 15 TRBV19 TGTGCCAGTAGTATAACACAGCTGGCTTTCTATGGCTACACCTTC CASSITQLAFYGYTF
TRBJ2-3 few TRBD2 19 TRBV20-1 TGCAGTGCCCCCCCTTTTTTGGTCGGTCAACTAGCGGGGACCAGGACGCAGTATTTT CSAPPFLVGQLAGTRTQYF
TRBJ2-3 few . 13 TRBV5-6 TGTGCCAGCAGCTTGATGAGCACAGATACGCAGTATTTT CASSLMSTDTQYF
TRBJ2-7 . TRBD1 13 TRBV30 TGTGCCTGGAACACGGGACAGGGCGGTGAGCAGTACTTC CAWNTGQGGEQYF
TRBJ1-2 . TRBD1 14 TRBV18 TGTGCCAGCTCACAAGGACAGGGGAACTATGGCTACACCTTC CASSQGQGNYGYTF
TRBJ2-5 many TRBD2 18 TRBV7-9 TGTGCCAGCAGCTTAGCGATTGCGGGGGGGCCGAATCAAGAGACCCAGTACTTC CASSLAIAGGPNQETQYF
TRBJ2-5 many . 14 TRBV4-3 TGCGCCAGCAGCCAAGATCTGGGTCAAGAGACCCAGTACTTC CASSQDLGQETQYF
TRBJ2-3 . TRBD2 17 TRBV4-3 TGCGCCAGCAGCCAAGCTAGCGGGGGCCAAGCGGGAGATACGCAGTATTTT CASSQASGGQAGDTQYF
TRBJ2-1 many TRBD2 13 TRBV10-3 TGTGCCACAGAGCGGGGCGACGACAATGAGCAGTTCTTC CATERGDDNEQFF
TRBJ1-4 many . 14 TRBV10-3 TGTGCCATCAGTGACGGTGGAACTAATGAAAAACTGTTTTTT CAISDGGTNEKLFF
TRBJ2-4 few . 14 TRBV28 TGTGCCAGCAGTCCCGGACAGTACGGGGACATTCAGTACTTC CASSPGQYGDIQYF
TRBJ2-5 few . 16 TRBV7-6 TGTGCCAGCAGCTTAGAAGAGGGTCCGACCTCCAGGCCCCAGTACTTC CASSLEEGPTSRPQYF
TRBJ1-1 many . 12 TRBV7-6 TGTGCCAGCAGCTTAGAGGGGGGAGGAGCTTTCTTT CASSLEGGGAFF
TRBJ2-3 many TRBD2 16 TRBV2 TGTGCCAGCAGTGATGGTCTAGCGGTTCTTACAGATACGCAGTATTTT CASSDGLAVLTDTQYF
TRBJ1-4 many TRBD1 15 TRBV2 TGTGCCAGCAGCAATCAAGGCCAGGGGGGAGAAAAACTGTTTTTT CASSNQGQGGEKLFF
TRBJ2-7 few TRBD1 14 TRBV28 TGTGCCAGCAGTGGGACAGGGGGGACCTACGAGCAGTACTTC CASSGTGGTYEQYF
TRBJ2-3 . TRBD2 17 TRBV6-6 TGTGCCAGCAGTAACTCCTTGGGACTAGCGGGGGCAAATACGCAGTATTTT CASSNSLGLAGANTQYF
TRBJ2-7 . . 12 TRBV14 TGTGCCCGCGTGAGGGGGGGCTACGAGCAGTACTTC CARVRGGYEQYF
TRBJ1-5 few . 13 TRBV27 TGTGCCAGCAGATGGGGGGCCAATCAGCCCCAGCATTTT CASRWGANQPQHF
TRBJ2-3 many TRBD2 17 TRBV20-1 TGCAGTGCCACCGATCGGACTAGACGGTCTTTTGCAGATACGCAGTATTTT CSATDRTRRSFADTQYF
TRBJ1-1 . . 14 TRBV11-2 TGTGCCAGCAGCTTGACAGGTTTGAACACTGAAGCTTTCTTT CASSLTGLNTEAFF
TRBJ1-4 few . 13 TRBV12-3/TRBV12-4 TGTGCCAGCAGTTTATCTGAGGGGGAAAAACTGTTTTTT CASSLSEGEKLFF
TRBJ2-7 . . 17 TRBV7-2 TGTGCCAGCAGCTTAATTAGTGGGACACGGTCATCTCACGAGCAGTACTTC CASSLISGTRSSHEQYF
TRBJ2-1 many . 15 TRBV7-2 TGTGCCAGCAGCTCCGTAGCGTCCCTTAACAATGAGCAGTTCTTC CASSSVASLNNEQFF
TRBJ2-7 . . 15 TRBV6-1 TGTGCCAGCAGCCCGCCCAGATCAACTACCTACGAGCAGTACTTC CASSPPRSTTYEQYF
TRBJ2-1 many . 15 TRBV6-5 TGTGCCAGTAACAGGGCCTATAACTCCTACAATGAGCAGTTCTTC CASNRAYNSYNEQFF
TRBJ2-1 many . 12 TRBV7-9 TGTGCCAGCAGCTTACGGGACACAAAGCAGTTCTTC CASSLRDTKQFF
TRBJ2-3 few TRBD1 15 TRBV5-1 TGCGCCAGCAGCTCTTTGGACAGGGACCCAGATACGCAGTATTTT CASSSLDRDPDTQYF
TRBJ1-4 few TRBD1 16 TRBV7-8 TGTGCCAGCAGCGTATCCCGACAGGGAATCCCCGAAAAACTGTTTTTT CASSVSRQGIPEKLFF
TRBJ2-3 few . 14 TRBV29-1 TGCAGCGTTGCCGGGGTGGCCACCACAGATACGCAGTATTTT CSVAGVATTDTQYF
TRBJ2-1 . . 11 TRBV12-3/TRBV12-4 TGTGCCAGCAGTATGAAAGGTGAGCAGTTCTTC CASSMKGEQFF
TRBJ2-5 . . 14 TRBV20-1 TGCAGTGCTACCCGGACGGTGGTCGGTGAGACCCAGTACTTC CSATRTVVGETQYF
TRBJ1-1 many . 13 TRBV6-5 TGTGCCAGCAGTTACTCGGTGTACACTGAAGCTTTCTTT CASSYSVYTEAFF